The 22 T cell receptor beta chains presented below share a single source sample, sequenced in a study of T cell repertoires in cytomegalovirus infection. TCRdb re-called the reads with MiXCR, one entry per CDR3 protein. The profile shows some 560,000 distinct CDR3 sequences, approximately 40% of them singletons. No antigens are known for them. The specimen was cultured PBMCs, collected from culture after CMV antigen stimulation. The receptors originated from a human donor in good health (CMV status not recorded). Some clones in this sample may be carry-over from other donors' samples.

There are a few counts of this clonotype. The chain carries TRBV4-1 and TRBJ2-7; D may be TRBD1 or TRBD2 (7 bases each). V was shortened by 1 base and J by 3 bases, with 13 bases between the two germline ends. Germline loops: CDR1 MGHRA, CDR2 YSYEKL. CDR3 length: 15 residues. CDR3 coding DNA: TGCGCCAGCAGCCAAGCACCAGGGGGGGTCTACGAGCAGTACTTC. This sequence encodes CASSQAPGGVYEQYF.

J is TRBJ2-5 and V is TRBV29-1, with 7 bases identical to TRBD2. This CDR3 has 11 residues. V shed 7 bases and J 13 bases; nucleotides not matched to a gene: 12. The germline CDR1 and CDR2 sequences are SQVTM and ANQGSEA. The CDR3 DNA reads as TGCAGCGGTGAGGGAGCGGGGCCGAGGTACTTC. Amino acid sequence: CSGEGAGPRYF.

The gene calls are TRBV19 and TRBJ2-1; D possibly corresponds to TRBD2 (6 bases). Between the trimmed V and J ends, which lost 7 bases and 3 bases, there was a span of 19 bases. CDR1 is LNHDA, CDR2 SQIVND, per germline (reference sequence). This CDR3 has 16 amino acids. This CDR3 reads CASIATSSLDYNEQFF. The DNA for the CDR3 is TGTGCCAGTATTGCAACTAGCTCTTTGGACTACAATGAGCAGTTCTTC.

This clonotype was counted ten times or more. This rearrangement joins TRBV7-2 to TRBJ1-2, with TRBD1 identical over 7 bases. V gave up 7 bases and J gave up 6 bases; unmatched junction bases: 14. The germline V gene has CDR1 SGHTA and CDR2 FQGNSA. The CDR3 is 15 amino acids. CDR3 in amino acids: CASTKTGTVKNGYTF. The CDR3 DNA is TGTGCCAGCACCAAAACCGGGACAGTTAAGAATGGCTACACCTTC.

V usage is TRBV12-3 or TRBV12-4 and J usage is TRBJ2-7; D remains unclear. This CDR3 has 12 amino acids. V was clipped by 5 bases and J by 9 bases, with 14 bases between them. The CDR3 protein is CASSLGPVGQYF. CDR3 DNA sequence: TGTGCCAGCAGTCTAGGGCCCGTGGGGCAGTACTTC.

This clonotype was picked up a small number of times. The rearrangement uses TRBV28 and TRBJ2-7, with 11 bases fitting TRBD1. CDR1 and CDR2 (germline): MDHEN, SYDVKM. The V gene end was trimmed by 7 bases and the J gene end by 11 bases; junction bases not matched to a gene: 7. This CDR3 has 12 amino acids. CDR3 residues: CASNMRTGGEYF. CDR3 bases: TGTGCCAGCAATATGAGGACAGGGGGCGAGTACTTC.

V gene TRBV7-8 combines with J gene TRBJ1-2, with TRBD1 identical over 9 bases. J gave up 8 bases and V 2 bases, and 3 bases lay outside the gene matches. The CDR3 loop spans 13 amino acids. The germline V gene encodes CDR1 SGHVS and CDR2 FQNEAQ. CDR3 in DNA: TGTGCCAGCAGCTTAAGGACAGGGGACGGCTACACCTTC. Its translation: CASSLRTGDGYTF.

This clonotype has ten or more counts. The gene calls are TRBV4-3 and TRBJ2-3; 10 bases fit TRBD2. Germline loops: CDR1 LGHNA, CDR2 YSLEER. The CDR3 sequence is 20 residues long. Trimming at V came to 1 base and at J to 1 base, leaving 14 bases not matched to a gene. CDR3 residues: CASSQAPAGGPGLGTDTQYF. The CDR3 nucleotides are TGCGCCAGCAGCCAAGCCCCAGCGGGAGGGCCGGGGTTAGGCACAGATACGCAGTATTTT.

This clonotype occurred a few times. The chain is built from TRBV27 and TRBJ2-1; D is possibly TRBD2 (6 bases). The CDR3 totals 14 residues. The V and J ends lost 7 bases and 6 bases respectively, with 16 bases between them. Looked up from germline, CDR1 is MNHEY and CDR2 is SMNVEV (reference sequence). Here the CDR3 reads CASNLLATRNEQFF. The CDR3 DNA reads as TGTGCCAGCAACCTCCTAGCGACACGCAATGAGCAGTTCTTC.

The chain uses TRBV27 and TRBJ1-3, with D uncertain. The CDR3 consists of 16 residues. The V gene lost 3 bases and the J gene lost 0 bases, with 12 bases spanning the gap. Per the germline V gene, CDR1 is MNHEY and CDR2 is SMNVEV (reference sequence). The CDR3 protein is CASSLTPLSSGNTIYF. The CDR3 DNA is TGTGCCAGCAGTTTGACACCTCTGAGCTCTGGAAACACCATATATTTT.

The J gene is TRBJ2-1, the V gene TRBV5-1, with D possibly TRBD1 on 5 matching bases. Trimming pared 0 bases from V and 6 bases from J, leaving 19 bases between. The V gene's germline CDR1 is SGHRS and CDR2 YFSETQ. The CDR3 loop spans 17 amino acids. The CDR3, as DNA: TGCGCCAGCAGCTTGGGGGTGGGGCCCATGGTAAGCAATGAGCAGTTCTTC. Residues: CASSLGVGPMVSNEQFF.

V gene TRBV7-2 combines with J gene TRBJ1-3; tentative D call: TRBD1 (6 bases). The V gene lost 2 bases and the J gene lost 0 bases, with 14 bases spanning the gap. Germline CDR1 is SGHTA and CDR2 is FQGNSA. The CDR3 consists of 17 residues. CDR3 sequence (DNA): TGTGCCAGCAGCTTAAGGGATGACAGGTTCTCTGGAAACACCATATATTTT. This sequence encodes CASSLRDDRFSGNTIYF.

In this sample, this clonotype turned up many times. The genes are TRBV7-2 and TRBJ2-7; 9 nucleotides align to TRBD2. With 5 bases clipped from V and 4 bases from J, the junction kept 9 bases outside the gene matches. CDR1 SGHTA and CDR2 FQGNSA come from the germline V gene. This CDR3 has 15 residues. CDR3 amino acids: CASSRTAGGQYEQYF. The CDR3 coding sequence is TGTGCCAGCAGCCGAACTGCGGGGGGGCAGTACGAGCAGTACTTC.

The gene calls are TRBV7-2 and TRBJ1-4; no clear D gene. The germline V and J ends were trimmed by 0 bases and 8 bases, with 7 bases remaining between them. There are 13 residues in the CDR3. Germline-derived CDR1 and CDR2 are SGHTA and FQGNSA. CDR3 sequence: CASSLAGYEKLFF. The CDR3 bases are TGTGCCAGCAGCTTAGCCGGGTACGAAAAACTGTTTTTT. Drawing the rest from reference TRBV7-2 and TRBJ1-4, the complete variable domain is GAGVSQSPSNKVTEKGKDVELRCDPISGHTALYWYRQSLGQGLEFLIYFQGNSAPDKSGLPSDRFSAERTGGSVSTLTIQRTQQEDSAVYLCASSLAGYEKLFFGSGTQLSVL.

The rearrangement joins TRBV28 to TRBJ1-1; D ambiguous. The CDR3 covers 16 residues. Germline-derived CDR1 and CDR2 are MDHEN and SYDVKM. V was clipped by 2 bases and J by 1 base, with 14 bases between them. CDR3 residues: CASSLPLGFTNTEAFF. In DNA form, the CDR3 reads TGTGCCAGCAGTTTACCCCTCGGGTTTACGAACACTGAAGCTTTCTTT.

This clonotype was observed a handful of times. The chain carries TRBV6-1 and TRBJ2-4; the D gene is possibly TRBD1 (5 bases). Germline V gene data show CDR1 as MNHNS and CDR2 as SASEGT. V lost 1 base and J lost 2, with 12 bases in between. The CDR3 is 16 residues long. CDR3 DNA sequence: TGTGCCAGCAGTGAAGGGAAAGGGGCTACCAAAAACATTCAGTACTTC. Its protein product is CASSEGKGATKNIQYF.

The rearrangement joins TRBV27 to TRBJ2-7, with D perhaps matching TRBD2 (5 bases). The germline V gene encodes CDR1 MNHEY and CDR2 SMNVEV (reference sequence). V lost 5 bases to trimming and J lost 4 bases, with 15 bases between them. This CDR3 is 14 amino acids long. The CDR3: CASSRTGKRYEQYF. The CDR3 DNA sequence: TGTGCCAGCAGTAGAACCGGGAAAAGGTACGAGCAGTACTTC.

This clonotype was picked up many times. This chain links TRBV7-8 with TRBJ2-7; unclear D gene. CDR1 SGHVS and CDR2 FQNEAQ come from the germline V gene. V was pared by 2 bases and J by 7 bases, with 18 bases between. There are 15 residues in the CDR3. CDR3 DNA sequence: TGTGCCAGCAGCTTATCGGGCAGGAGCTCCGCGGAGCAGTACTTC. Its translation: CASSLSGRSSAEQYF.

V gene TRBV6-2 or TRBV6-3 combines with J gene TRBJ2-1, with TRBD2 matching 9 bases. The germline gives CDR1 MNHEY, CDR2 SVGEGT. This CDR3 is built from 16 residues. V shed 1 base and J 7 bases; nucleotides not matched to a gene: 8. CDR3 in amino acids: CASSYFAGGDWNEQFF. As DNA, the CDR3 is TGTGCCAGCAGTTACTTTGCGGGGGGGGACTGGAATGAGCAGTTCTTC.

The chain combines TRBV7-2 with TRBJ2-2; D is ambiguous. Trimming shortened V by 5 bases and J by 6 bases, and 13 bases separated the two germline ends. The germline V gene encodes CDR1 SGHTA and CDR2 FQGNSA. This CDR3 region has 14 residues. The CDR3 bases are TGTGCCAGCAGCCCCGGACCCCATGCCGGGGAGCTGTTTTTT. This sequence encodes CASSPGPHAGELFF.

The sample holds a few counts of this clonotype. The rearrangement joins TRBV7-2 to TRBJ2-5; perhaps TRBD2 as D (6 bases). CDR1 is SGHTA, CDR2 FQGNSA, per germline. The CDR3 is 15 residues long. V was pared by 1 base and J by 7 bases, with 16 bases between. The CDR3 coding sequence is TGTGCCAGCAGCTTAGAGTCAGGGCGGGGCCGGACCCAGTACTTC. This sequence encodes CASSLESGRGRTQYF.

The V and J genes are TRBV10-3 and TRBJ2-7; D may be TRBD1 (6 bases). Germline V gene lookup returns CDR1 ENHRY and CDR2 SYGVKD. V lost 6 bases to trimming and J lost 2 bases, with 11 bases between them. CDR3 length: 13 residues. The DNA for the CDR3 is TGTGCCATCAGCCGGACAGAGACCTACGAGCAGTACTTC. Its protein product is CAISRTETYEQYF.